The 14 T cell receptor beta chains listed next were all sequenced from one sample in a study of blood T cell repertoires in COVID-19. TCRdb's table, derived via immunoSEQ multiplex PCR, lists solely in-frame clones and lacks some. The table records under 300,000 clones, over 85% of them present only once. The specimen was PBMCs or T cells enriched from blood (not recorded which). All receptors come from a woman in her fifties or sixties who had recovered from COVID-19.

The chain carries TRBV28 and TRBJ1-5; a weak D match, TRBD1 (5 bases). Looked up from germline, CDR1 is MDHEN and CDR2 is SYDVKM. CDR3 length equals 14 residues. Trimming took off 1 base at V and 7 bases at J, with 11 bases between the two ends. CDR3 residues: CASSLFGGEQPQHF. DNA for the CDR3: TGTGCCAGCAGTTTATTTGGGGGGGAACAGCCCCAGCATTTT.

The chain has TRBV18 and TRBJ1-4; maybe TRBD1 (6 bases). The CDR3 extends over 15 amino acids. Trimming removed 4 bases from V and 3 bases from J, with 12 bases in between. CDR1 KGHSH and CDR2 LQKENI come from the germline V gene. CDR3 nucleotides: TGTGCCAGCTCACTACAGGGATCGGCTAATGAAAAACTGTTTTTT. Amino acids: CASSLQGSANEKLFF.

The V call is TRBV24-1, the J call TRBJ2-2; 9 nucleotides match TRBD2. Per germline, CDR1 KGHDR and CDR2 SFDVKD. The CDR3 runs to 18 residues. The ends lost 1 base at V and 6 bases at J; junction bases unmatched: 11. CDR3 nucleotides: TGTGCCACCAGTGATTTCTTAGGCGGGAGGGCCTCATCCGGGGAGCTGTTTTTT. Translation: CATSDFLGGRASSGELFF.

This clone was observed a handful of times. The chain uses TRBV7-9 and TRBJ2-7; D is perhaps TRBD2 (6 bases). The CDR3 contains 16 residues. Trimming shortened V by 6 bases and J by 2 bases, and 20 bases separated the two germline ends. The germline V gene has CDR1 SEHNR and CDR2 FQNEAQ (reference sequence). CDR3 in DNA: TGTGCCAGCAGTCATGGGGGGTTACCCCCGGCCTACGAGCAGTACTTC. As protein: CASSHGGLPPAYEQYF.

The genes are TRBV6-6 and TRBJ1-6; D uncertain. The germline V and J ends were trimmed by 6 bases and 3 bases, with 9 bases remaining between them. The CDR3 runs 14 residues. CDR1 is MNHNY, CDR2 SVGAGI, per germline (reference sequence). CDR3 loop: CASRDGNYNSPLHF. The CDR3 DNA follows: TGTGCCAGCAGGGACGGGAACTATAATTCACCCCTCCACTTT.

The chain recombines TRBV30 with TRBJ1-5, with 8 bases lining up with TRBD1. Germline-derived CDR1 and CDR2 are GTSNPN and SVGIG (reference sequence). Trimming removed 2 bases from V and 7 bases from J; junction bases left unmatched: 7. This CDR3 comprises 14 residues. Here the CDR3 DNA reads TGTGCCTGGAGTCTCACACAGGGGGGACAGCCCCAGCATTTT. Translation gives CAWSLTQGGQPQHF. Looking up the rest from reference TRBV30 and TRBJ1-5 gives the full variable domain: SQTIHQWPATLVQPVGSPLSLECTVEGTSNPNLYWYRQAAGRGLQLLFYSVGIGQISSEVPQNLSASRPQDRQFILSSKKLLLSDSGFYLCAWSLTQGGQPQHFGDGTRLSIL.

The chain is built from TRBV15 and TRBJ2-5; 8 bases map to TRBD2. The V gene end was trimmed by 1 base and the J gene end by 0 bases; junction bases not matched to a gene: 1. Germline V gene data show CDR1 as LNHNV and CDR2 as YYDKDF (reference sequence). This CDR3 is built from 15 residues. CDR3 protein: CATSRVLADQETQYF. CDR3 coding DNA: TGTGCCACCAGCAGAGTACTAGCGGACCAAGAGACCCAGTACTTC. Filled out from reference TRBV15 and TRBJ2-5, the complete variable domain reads DAMVIQNPRYQVTQFGKPVTLSCSQTLNHNVMYWYQQKSSQAPKLLFHYYDKDFNNEADTPDNFQSRRPNTSFCFLDIRSPGLGDTAMYLCATSRVLADQETQYFGPGTRLLVL.

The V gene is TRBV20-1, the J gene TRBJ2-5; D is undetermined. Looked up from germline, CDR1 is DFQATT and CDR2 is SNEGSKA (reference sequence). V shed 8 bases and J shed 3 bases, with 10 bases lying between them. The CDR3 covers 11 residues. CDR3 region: CSPYLKETQYF. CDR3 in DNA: TGCAGTCCCTATCTTAAAGAGACCCAGTACTTC.

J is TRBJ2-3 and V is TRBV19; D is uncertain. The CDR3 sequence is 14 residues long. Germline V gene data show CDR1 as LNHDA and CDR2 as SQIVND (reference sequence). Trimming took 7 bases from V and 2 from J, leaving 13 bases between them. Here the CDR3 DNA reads TGTGCCAGTACAAAAGTAGCAAACACAGATACGCAGTATTTT. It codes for CASTKVANTDTQYF.

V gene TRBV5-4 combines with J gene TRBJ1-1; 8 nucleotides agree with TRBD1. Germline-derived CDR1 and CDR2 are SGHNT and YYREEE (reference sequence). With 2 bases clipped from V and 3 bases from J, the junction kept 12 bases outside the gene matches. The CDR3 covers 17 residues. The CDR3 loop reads CASSFGQGSQRDTEAFF. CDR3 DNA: TGTGCCAGCAGCTTCGGACAGGGAAGTCAGAGGGACACTGAAGCTTTCTTT. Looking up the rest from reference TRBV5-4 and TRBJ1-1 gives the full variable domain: ETGVTQSPTHLIKTRGQQVTLRCSSQSGHNTVSWYQQALGQGPQFIFQYYREEENGRGNFPPRFSGLQFPNYSSELNVNALELDDSALYLCASSFGQGSQRDTEAFFGQGTRLTVV.

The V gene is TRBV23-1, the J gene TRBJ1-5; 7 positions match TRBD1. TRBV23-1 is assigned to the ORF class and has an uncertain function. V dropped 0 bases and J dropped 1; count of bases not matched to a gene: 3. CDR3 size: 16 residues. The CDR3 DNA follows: TGCGCCAGCAGTCAATCATGGGACAGAAGCAATCAGCCCCAGCATTTT. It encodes CASSQSWDRSNQPQHF.

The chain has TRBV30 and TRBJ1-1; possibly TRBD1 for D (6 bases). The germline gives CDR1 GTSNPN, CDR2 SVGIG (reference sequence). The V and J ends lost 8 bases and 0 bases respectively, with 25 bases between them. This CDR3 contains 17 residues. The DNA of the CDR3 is TGTGCCACAGGTAGGGCAGGGGCATCTCGGGTGAACACTGAAGCTTTCTTT. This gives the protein CATGRAGASRVNTEAFF. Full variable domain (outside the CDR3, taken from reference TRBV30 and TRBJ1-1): SQTIHQWPATLVQPVGSPLSLECTVEGTSNPNLYWYRQAAGRGLQLLFYSVGIGQISSEVPQNLSASRPQDRQFILSSKKLLLSDSGFYLCATGRAGASRVNTEAFFGQGTRLTVV.

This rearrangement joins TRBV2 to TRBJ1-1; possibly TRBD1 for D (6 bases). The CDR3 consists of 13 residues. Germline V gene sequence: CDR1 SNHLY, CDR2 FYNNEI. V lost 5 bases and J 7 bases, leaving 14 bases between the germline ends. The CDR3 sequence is CASSLQGVGEAFF. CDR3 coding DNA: TGTGCCAGCAGTCTACAGGGTGTCGGTGAAGCTTTCTTT.

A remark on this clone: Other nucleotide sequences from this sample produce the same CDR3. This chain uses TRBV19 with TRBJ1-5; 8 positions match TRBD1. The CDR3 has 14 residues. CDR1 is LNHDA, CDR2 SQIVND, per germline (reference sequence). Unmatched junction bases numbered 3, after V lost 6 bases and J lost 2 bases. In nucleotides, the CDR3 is TGTGCCAGTAGCACGACAGGGGGCAATCAGCCCCAGCATTTT. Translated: CASSTTGGNQPQHF.